This T cell receptor beta chain was sequenced for a study of shared clonotypes between healthy human individuals. Sequencing was performed with immunoSEQ multiplex PCR; in TCRdb, only in-frame clones are kept and a portion is missing. The table has under 1,100,000 clones, about 70% seen once. This CDR3 is 14 amino acids long. V lost 4 bases, J lost 7 bases, and 11 bases lay in between. Per germline, CDR1 SNHLY and CDR2 FYNNEI. This clone has ten or more counts. This chain uses TRBV2 with TRBJ1-6; D might be TRBD1 (5 bases). The origin of this receptor is a man between 18 and 35 years old in good health. Sequencing was performed on memory CD4+ T cells sorted from blood. Subset in this sample: CD45RA-negative fraction. The CDR3 sequence: CASSVTGRNSPLHF. As DNA, the CDR3 is TGTGCCAGCAGTGTTACAGGAAGGAATTCACCCCTCCACTTT.